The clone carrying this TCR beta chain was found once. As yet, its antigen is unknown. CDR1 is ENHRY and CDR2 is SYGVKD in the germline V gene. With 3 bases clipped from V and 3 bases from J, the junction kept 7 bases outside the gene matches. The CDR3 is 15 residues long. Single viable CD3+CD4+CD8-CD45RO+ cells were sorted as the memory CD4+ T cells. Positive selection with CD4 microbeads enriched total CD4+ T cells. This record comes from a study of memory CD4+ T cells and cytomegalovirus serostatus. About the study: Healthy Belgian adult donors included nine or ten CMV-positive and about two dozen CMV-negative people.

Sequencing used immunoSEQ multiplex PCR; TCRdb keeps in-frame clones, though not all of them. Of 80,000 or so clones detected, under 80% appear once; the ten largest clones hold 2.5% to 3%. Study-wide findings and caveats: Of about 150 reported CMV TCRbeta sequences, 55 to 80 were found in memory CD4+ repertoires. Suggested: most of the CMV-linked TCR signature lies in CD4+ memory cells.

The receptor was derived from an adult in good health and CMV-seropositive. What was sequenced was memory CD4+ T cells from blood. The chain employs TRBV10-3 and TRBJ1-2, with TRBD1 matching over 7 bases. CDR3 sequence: CAISDRQGMDYGYTF. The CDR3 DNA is TGTGCCATCAGTGATCGACAGGGAATGGACTATGGCTACACCTTC.